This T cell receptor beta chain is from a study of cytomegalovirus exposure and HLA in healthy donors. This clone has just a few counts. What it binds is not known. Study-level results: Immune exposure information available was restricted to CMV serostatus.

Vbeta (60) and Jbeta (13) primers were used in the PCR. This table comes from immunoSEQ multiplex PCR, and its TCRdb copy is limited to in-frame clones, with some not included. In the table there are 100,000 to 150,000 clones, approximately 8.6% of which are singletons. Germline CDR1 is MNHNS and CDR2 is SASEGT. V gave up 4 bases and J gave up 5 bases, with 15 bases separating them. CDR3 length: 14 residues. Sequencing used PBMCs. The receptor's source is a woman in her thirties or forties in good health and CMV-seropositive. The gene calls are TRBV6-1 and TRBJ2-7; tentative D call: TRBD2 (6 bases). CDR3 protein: CASSGPGRHDEQYF. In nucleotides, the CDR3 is TGTGCCAGCAGTGGTCCAGGGAGGCACGACGAGCAGTACTTC.